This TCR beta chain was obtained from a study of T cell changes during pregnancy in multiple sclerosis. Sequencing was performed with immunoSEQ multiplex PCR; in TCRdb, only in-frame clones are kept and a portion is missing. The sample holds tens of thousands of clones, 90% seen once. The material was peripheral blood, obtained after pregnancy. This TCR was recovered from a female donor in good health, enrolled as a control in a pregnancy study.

CDR3 sequence: CASNDRLNTEAFF. Written as DNA, the CDR3 is TGTGCCAGCAACGACAGGCTGAACACTGAAGCTTTCTTT. The rearrangement links TRBV25-1 to TRBJ1-1; a possible D gene is TRBD1 (6 bases). Germline CDR1 MGHDK, CDR2 SYGVNS. The CDR3 length is 13 residues. Between the trimmed V and J ends, which lost 7 bases and 0 bases, there was a span of 9 bases.